A selection of T cell receptor beta chains follows, all from one sample in a study of immune heterogeneity within non-small cell lung tumors. One entry per CDR3 protein results from TCRdb running MiXCR on the multiplex PCR reads. The table shows approximately 2,200 distinct CDR3 sequences, with roughly 34% occurring only once. The sequencing sample was made of lung tumor tissue. These receptors came from a man between 65 and 85 years old with non-small cell lung cancer. Both conserved end residues are part of each CDR3. The D gene is left open where the match is weak. Part of the rows lack a size; the others show once, few, many or a class for expanded clones.

-	TRBV7-2	TRBJ1-2	-	CASSPRPKGVGPDYGYTF	TGTGCCAGCAGCCCCCGTCCGAAAGGGGTGGGGCCGGACTATGGCTACACCTTC
-	TRBV28	TRBJ2-2	-	CASSPVGEVFAGELFF	TGTGCCAGCAGTCCCGTGGGGGAGGTCTTCGCCGGGGAGCTGTTTTTT
-	TRBV6-1	TRBJ2-2	medium-sized	CASRWGQITGELFF	TGTGCCAGCAGGTGGGGACAAATCACCGGGGAGCTGTTTTTT
-	TRBV6-2/TRBV6-3	TRBJ2-7	-	CASSSYSTSTYEQYF	TGTGCCAGCAGTTCTTACAGCACCTCCACCTACGAGCAGTACTTC
-	TRBV20-1	TRBJ2-1	few	CSARGVTGYEQFF	TGCAGTGCCAGGGGGGTCACGGGATATGAGCAGTTCTTC
-	TRBV20-1	TRBJ2-7	large	CSAVRDTSSYEQYF	TGCAGTGCGGTCCGGGACACGAGCTCCTACGAGCAGTACTTC
TRBD2	TRBV5-4	TRBJ2-3	-	CASSSGLAGDRDTQYF	TGTGCCAGCAGTTCGGGACTAGCGGGGGATCGAGATACGCAGTATTTT
-	TRBV30	TRBJ2-7	hyperexpanded	CAWSVQGIREQYF	TGTGCCTGGAGTGTCCAGGGGATTAGGGAGCAGTACTTC
-	TRBV27	TRBJ1-1	medium-sized	CASSLRERMNTEAFF	TGTGCCAGCAGTTTACGGGAACGCATGAACACTGAAGCTTTCTTT
-	TRBV30	TRBJ1-2	-	CAWRERYYGYTF	TGTGCCTGGAGGGAACGATACTATGGCTACACCTTC
TRBD1	TRBV30	TRBJ2-7	large	CAWTGQEAFRGEQYF	TGTGCCTGGACGGGACAGGAAGCCTTTAGGGGCGAGCAGTACTTC
-	TRBV10-3	TRBJ1-2	few	CAISEERVPNYGYTF	TGTGCCATCAGCGAAGAAAGGGTTCCTAACTATGGCTACACCTTC
-	TRBV5-5	TRBJ1-1	-	CASSFISANTEAFF	TGTGCCAGCAGCTTCATTAGTGCGAACACTGAAGCTTTCTTT
TRBD2	TRBV7-9	TRBJ2-7	-	CASSLGRLAGSHEQYF	TGTGCCAGCAGCTTAGGAAGACTAGCGGGTTCCCACGAGCAGTACTTC
-	TRBV6-1	TRBJ2-3	-	CASRGAGSQYF	TGTGCCAGCAGGGGGGCTGGCTCGCAGTATTTT
-	TRBV6-1	TRBJ1-5	few	CASGALTGYTPQHF	TGTGCCAGCGGGGCTTTGACGGGTTATACGCCCCAGCATTTT
TRBD2	TRBV2	TRBJ2-2	-	CASRGLANTGELFF	TGTGCCAGCAGGGGACTAGCGAACACCGGGGAGCTGTTTTTT
-	TRBV5-1	TRBJ2-7	-	CASSLAGTRAHEQYF	TGCGCCAGCAGCTTGGCCGGCACCAGGGCCCACGAGCAGTACTTC
TRBD2	TRBV9	TRBJ2-7	-	CASSVGGRADEQYF	TGTGCCAGCAGCGTAGGAGGGAGGGCCGACGAGCAGTACTTC
TRBD1	TRBV2	TRBJ1-2	large	CARRWTGARGYTF	TGTGCCAGACGGTGGACAGGGGCCAGGGGCTACACCTTC
TRBD1	TRBV15	TRBJ2-1	-	CATSREHRGPIYNEQFF	TGTGCCACCAGCAGAGAGCACAGGGGACCGATCTACAATGAGCAGTTCTTC
-	TRBV28	TRBJ2-7	medium-sized	CASSPTGTTFDEQYF	TGTGCCAGCAGTCCAACCGGGACAACGTTCGACGAGCAGTACTTC
-	TRBV11-2	TRBJ1-5	medium-sized	CASSPDGDQPQHF	TGTGCCAGCAGCCCGGACGGGGATCAGCCCCAGCATTTT
-	TRBV9	TRBJ2-7	medium-sized	CASSGVESSYEQYF	TGTGCCAGCAGCGGGGTAGAGAGCTCCTACGAGCAGTACTTC
TRBD2	TRBV2	TRBJ2-3	medium-sized	CASSDLSGRETDTQYF	TGTGCCAGCAGTGACCTGAGCGGGAGAGAAACAGATACGCAGTATTTT
-	TRBV20-1	TRBJ1-1	few	CSARARDGVGAFF	TGCAGTGCTAGAGCCCGGGACGGCGTTGGGGCTTTCTTT
TRBD2	TRBV6-8	TRBJ2-3	-	CASSYSLIAGSTDTQYF	TGTGCCAGCAGTTACTCGCTAATAGCGGGCAGCACAGATACGCAGTATTTT
TRBD1	TRBV5-1	TRBJ1-6	medium-sized	CASSRHRDRGDSPLHF	TGCGCCAGCAGCAGACACCGGGACAGGGGAGATTCACCCCTCCACTTT
TRBD2	TRBV5-5	TRBJ2-7	large	CASSQKAGLTYEQYF	TGTGCCAGCAGCCAAAAAGCGGGACTCACCTACGAGCAGTACTTC
-	TRBV3-1	TRBJ2-1	few	CASSLQPRPNNEQFF	TGTGCCAGCAGCCTCCAGCCTCGGCCGAACAATGAGCAGTTCTTC
-	TRBV28	TRBJ1-6	medium-sized	CASRSGPRPLHF	TGTGCCAGCAGAAGCGGGCCGCGGCCCCTCCACTTT
-	TRBV20-1	TRBJ2-2	-	CSASPSWGAGELFF	TGCAGTGCTAGTCCCTCGTGGGGGGCCGGGGAGCTGTTTTTT
-	TRBV27	TRBJ1-4	-	CAIIFTGSATNEKLFF	TGTGCCATCATATTCACAGGGTCAGCAACTAATGAAAAACTGTTTTTT
-	TRBV7-9	TRBJ2-3	-	CASSLSGDGYTQYF	TGTGCCAGCAGCTTATCAGGGGACGGATATACGCAGTATTTT
-	TRBV11-2	TRBJ1-5	-	CASSPAMNQPQHF	TGTGCCAGCAGCCCCGCTATGAATCAGCCCCAGCATTTT
TRBD1	TRBV27	TRBJ1-2	-	CASSLSISGGYGYTF	TGTGCCAGCAGTTTGTCAATTTCAGGGGGCTATGGCTACACCTTC
TRBD2	TRBV12-3/TRBV12-4	TRBJ2-1	once	CASSPGLAESGGEQFF	TGTGCCAGCAGTCCGGGACTAGCGGAGTCGGGAGGTGAGCAGTTCTTC
-	TRBV3-1	TRBJ2-3	-	CASSQGGVADTQYF	TGTGCCAGCAGCCAAGGAGGCGTCGCAGATACGCAGTATTTT
-	TRBV20-1	TRBJ2-7	medium-sized	CSANRENEQYF	TGCAGTGCTAACAGGGAGAACGAGCAGTACTTC
TRBD1	TRBV2	TRBJ2-6	medium-sized	CASRLGQGGGANVLTF	TGTGCCAGCAGACTAGGACAGGGCGGTGGGGCCAACGTCCTGACTTTC
-	TRBV24-1	TRBJ2-1	-	CATSRESSYNEQFF	TGTGCCACCAGTAGGGAAAGCTCCTACAATGAGCAGTTCTTC
-	TRBV4-1	TRBJ2-6	few	CASSPFGANVLTF	TGCGCCAGCAGCCCCTTTGGGGCCAACGTCCTGACTTTC
TRBD2	TRBV5-5	TRBJ2-1	-	CASSSTSGSYNEQFF	TGTGCCAGCAGCTCAACTAGCGGGAGCTACAATGAGCAGTTCTTC
-	TRBV11-2	TRBJ2-5	-	CSSSLEVGRGTQYF	TGTTCCAGCAGCTTAGAGGTTGGCAGGGGGACCCAGTACTTC